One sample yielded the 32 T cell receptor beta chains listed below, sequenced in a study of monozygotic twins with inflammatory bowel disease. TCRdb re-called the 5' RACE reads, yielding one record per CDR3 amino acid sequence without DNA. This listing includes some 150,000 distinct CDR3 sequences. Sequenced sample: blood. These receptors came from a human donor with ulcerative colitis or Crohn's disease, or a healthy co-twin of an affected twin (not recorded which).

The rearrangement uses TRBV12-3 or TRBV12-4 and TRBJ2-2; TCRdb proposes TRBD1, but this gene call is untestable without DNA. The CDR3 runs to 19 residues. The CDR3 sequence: CASSRFLLPWQGASGELFF.

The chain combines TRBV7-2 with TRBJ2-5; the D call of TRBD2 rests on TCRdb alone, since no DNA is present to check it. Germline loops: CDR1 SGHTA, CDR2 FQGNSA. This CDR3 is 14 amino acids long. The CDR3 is CASSIRTGQETQYF.

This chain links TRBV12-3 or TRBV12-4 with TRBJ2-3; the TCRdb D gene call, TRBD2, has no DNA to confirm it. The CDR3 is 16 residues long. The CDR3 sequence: CASRPNGGVGTDTQYF.

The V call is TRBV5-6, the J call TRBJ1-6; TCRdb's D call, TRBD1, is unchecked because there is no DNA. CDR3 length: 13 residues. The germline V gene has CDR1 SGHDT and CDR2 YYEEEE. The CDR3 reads CASSSQGNSPLHF.

The chain's CDR3 is CASIPTGALRPQHF. The genes are TRBV19 and TRBJ1-5; the D gene TCRdb calls, TRBD1, cannot be checked with no DNA. Per germline, CDR1 LNHDA and CDR2 SQIVND (reference sequence). This CDR3 region has 14 residues.

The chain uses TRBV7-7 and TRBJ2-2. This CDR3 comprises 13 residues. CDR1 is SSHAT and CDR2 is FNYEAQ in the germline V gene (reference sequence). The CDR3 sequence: CASSPLSTGELFF.

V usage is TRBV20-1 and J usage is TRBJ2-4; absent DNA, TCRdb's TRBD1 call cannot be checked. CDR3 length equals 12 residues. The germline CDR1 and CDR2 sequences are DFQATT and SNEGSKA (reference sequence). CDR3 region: CSATGTGDIQYF.

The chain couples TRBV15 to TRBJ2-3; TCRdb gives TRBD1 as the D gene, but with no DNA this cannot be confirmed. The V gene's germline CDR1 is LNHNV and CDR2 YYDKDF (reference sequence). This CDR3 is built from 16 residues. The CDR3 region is CATSRDRDRSTDTQYF.

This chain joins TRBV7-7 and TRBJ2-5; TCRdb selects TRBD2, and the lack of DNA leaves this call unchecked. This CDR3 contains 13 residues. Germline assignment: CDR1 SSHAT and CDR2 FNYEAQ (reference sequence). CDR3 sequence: CASSQSKFETQYF.

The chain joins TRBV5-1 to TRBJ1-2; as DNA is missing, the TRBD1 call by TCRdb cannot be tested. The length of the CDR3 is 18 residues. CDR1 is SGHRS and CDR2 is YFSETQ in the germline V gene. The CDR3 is CASSLVGGPGQGQRGYTF.

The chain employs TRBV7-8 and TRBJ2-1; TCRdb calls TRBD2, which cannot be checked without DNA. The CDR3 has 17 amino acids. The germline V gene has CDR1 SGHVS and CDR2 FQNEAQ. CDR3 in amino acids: CASSLGPWTSGAGEQFF.

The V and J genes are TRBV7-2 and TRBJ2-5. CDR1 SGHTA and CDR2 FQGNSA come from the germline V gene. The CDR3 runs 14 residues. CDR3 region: CASSSAGVQETQYF.

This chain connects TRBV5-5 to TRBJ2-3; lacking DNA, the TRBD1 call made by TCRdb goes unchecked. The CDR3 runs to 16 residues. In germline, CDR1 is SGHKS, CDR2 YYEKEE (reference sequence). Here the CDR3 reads CASSHPPERSLDTQYF.

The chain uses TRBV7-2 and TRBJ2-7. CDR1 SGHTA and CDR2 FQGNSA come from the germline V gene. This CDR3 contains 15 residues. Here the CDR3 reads CASSLRSERSYEQYF.

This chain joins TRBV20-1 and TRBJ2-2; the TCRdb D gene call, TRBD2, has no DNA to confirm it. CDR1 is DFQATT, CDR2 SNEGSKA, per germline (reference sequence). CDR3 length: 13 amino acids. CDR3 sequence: CSAQRGNTGELFF.

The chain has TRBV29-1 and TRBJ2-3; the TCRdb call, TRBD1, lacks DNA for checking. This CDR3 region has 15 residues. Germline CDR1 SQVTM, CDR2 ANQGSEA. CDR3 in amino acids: CSVRGTPGGADTQYF.

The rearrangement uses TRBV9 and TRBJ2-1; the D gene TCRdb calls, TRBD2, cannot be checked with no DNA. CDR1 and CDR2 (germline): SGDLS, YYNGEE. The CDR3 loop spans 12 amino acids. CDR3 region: CASSIESGEQFF.

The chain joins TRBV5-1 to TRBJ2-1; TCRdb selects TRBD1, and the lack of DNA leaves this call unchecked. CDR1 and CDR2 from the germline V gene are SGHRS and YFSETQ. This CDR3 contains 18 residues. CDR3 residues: CASSLSFTGTPQGNEQFF.

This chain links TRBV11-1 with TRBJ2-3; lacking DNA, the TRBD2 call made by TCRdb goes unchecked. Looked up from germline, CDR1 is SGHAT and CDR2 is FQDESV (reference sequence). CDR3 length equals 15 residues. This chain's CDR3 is CASRLTSGGGDTQYF.

CDR3: CASSPARIPAEQYF. This chain connects TRBV28 to TRBJ2-7; TCRdb proposes TRBD2, but this gene call is untestable without DNA. This CDR3 spans 14 amino acids. CDR1 and CDR2 from the germline V gene are MDHEN and SYDVKM.

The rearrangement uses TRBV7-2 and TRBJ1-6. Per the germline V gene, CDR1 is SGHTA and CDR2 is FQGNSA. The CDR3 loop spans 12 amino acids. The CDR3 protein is CASSLAGSPLHF.

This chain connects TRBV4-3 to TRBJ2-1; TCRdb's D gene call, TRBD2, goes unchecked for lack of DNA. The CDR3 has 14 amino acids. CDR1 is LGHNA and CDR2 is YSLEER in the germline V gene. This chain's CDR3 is CASSRVTSANEQFF.

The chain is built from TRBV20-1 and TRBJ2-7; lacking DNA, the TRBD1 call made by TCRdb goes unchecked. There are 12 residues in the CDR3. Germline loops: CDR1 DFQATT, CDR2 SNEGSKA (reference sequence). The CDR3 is CSAIPGSYEQYF.

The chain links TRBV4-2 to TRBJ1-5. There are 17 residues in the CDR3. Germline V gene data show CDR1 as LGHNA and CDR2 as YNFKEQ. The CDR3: CASSQVTQLGGNQPQHF.

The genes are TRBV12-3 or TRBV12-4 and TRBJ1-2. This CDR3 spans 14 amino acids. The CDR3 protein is CASSDPPGRSGYTF.

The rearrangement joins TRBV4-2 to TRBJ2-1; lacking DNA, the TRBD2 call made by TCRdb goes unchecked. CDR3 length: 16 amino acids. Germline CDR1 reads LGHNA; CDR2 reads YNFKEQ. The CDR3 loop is CASSQASGGGSNEQFF.

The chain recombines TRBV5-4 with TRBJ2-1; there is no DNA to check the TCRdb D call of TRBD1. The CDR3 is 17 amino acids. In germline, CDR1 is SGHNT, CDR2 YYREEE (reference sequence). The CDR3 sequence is CASSSGPTGLSYNEQFF.

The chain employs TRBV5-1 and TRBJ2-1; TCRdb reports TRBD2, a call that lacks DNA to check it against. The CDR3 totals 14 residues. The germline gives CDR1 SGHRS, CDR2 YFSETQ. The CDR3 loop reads CASSWASGEGEQFF.

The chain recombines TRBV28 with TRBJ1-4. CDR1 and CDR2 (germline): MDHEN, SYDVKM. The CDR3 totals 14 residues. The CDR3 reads CASTAVRGREKLFF.

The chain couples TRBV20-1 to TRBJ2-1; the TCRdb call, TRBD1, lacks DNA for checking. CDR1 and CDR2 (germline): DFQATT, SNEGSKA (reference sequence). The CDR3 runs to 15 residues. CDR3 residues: CSARAGGGGYNEQFF.

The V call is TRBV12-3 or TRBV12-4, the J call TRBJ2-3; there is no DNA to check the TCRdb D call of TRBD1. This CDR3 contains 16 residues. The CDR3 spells CASSLSLAGQADTQYF.

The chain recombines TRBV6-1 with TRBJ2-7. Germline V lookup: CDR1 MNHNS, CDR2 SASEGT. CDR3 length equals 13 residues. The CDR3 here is CASSDGKSYEQYF.